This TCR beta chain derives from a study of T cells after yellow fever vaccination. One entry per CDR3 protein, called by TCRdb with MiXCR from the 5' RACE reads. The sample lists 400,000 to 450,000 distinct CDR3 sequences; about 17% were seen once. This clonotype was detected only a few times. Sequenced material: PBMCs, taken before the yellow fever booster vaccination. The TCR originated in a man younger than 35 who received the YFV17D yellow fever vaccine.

Here the CDR3 reads CASSRTGYDTQYF. The CDR3 region has the DNA TGTGCCAGCAGCCGGACAGGGTACGATACGCAGTATTTT. The chain is built from TRBV7-2 and TRBJ2-3; TRBD1 matches at 8 bases. Germline CDR1 and CDR2: SGHTA and FQGNSA. The CDR3 sequence is 13 residues long. V dropped 5 bases and J dropped 6; count of bases not matched to a gene: 4.